This T cell receptor beta chain came from a study of cytomegalovirus exposure and HLA in healthy donors. Researchers ran the PCR with 60 Vbeta and 13 Jbeta primers. TCRdb's table, derived via immunoSEQ multiplex PCR, lists solely in-frame clones and lacks some. The sample records 200,000 or so clones, around four fifths being singletons. Study results and limitations: Follow-up analysis later connected one missense variant in DCLRE1C with trimming of TCR beta V- and J-genes.

J gave up 4 bases and V 6 bases, and 3 bases lay outside the gene matches. Germline CDR1 MNHNS, CDR2 SASEGT. The length of the CDR3 is 12 residues. This clone was detected once. Its antigen is undetermined. This sequence joins TRBV6-1 and TRBJ2-7, with 7 nucleotides matching TRBD2. The material sequenced was PBMCs. The TCR comes from a woman aged 45-59 years in good health and CMV-seropositive. The CDR3 nucleotides are TGTGCCAGCAGGGGGGGGGTTTACGAGCAGTACTTC. Protein product: CASRGGVYEQYF.